The sequence of this T cell receptor (beta chain) was determined in a study of shared clonotypes between healthy human individuals (dated by TCRdb to the early 2020s). Describing the broader study: A couple of women and a few men aged 18 to 49 years were included in the cohort. Blood TCR repertoires of roughly five healthy adults were deeply sequenced to estimate repertoire size and the extent of clonotype sharing between individuals. To increase sequencing depth and limit assay-specific biases, different laboratories used diverse techniques to prepare libraries and sequence TCR repertoires. Between about 0.9 and 9 billion PBMCs per donor were obtained by leukapheresis.

Comments on this clone: It has no known antigen specificity. Base qualities were left out, and no much larger clone turns up one base away.

Overall study outcomes, separate from this receptor: Based on pairwise subsampling, the degree of clonotype sharing among donors was expected to be affected by sequencing depth. Because the study included only a small number of donors, the genetic and exposure-history diversity represented was limited. Sampling was limited to blood, and TCR repertoires in tissue likely differ from TCR repertoires in blood.

The donors were healthy, HIV-negative adults with no recently reported acute infections or vaccinations. Every donor was a Caucasian adult living in Nashville, Tennessee, USA. For unsorted samples, 90 million or so PBMCs were counted, and genomic DNA was extracted using the QIAamp DNA Blood Mini kit. Blood was collected by leukapheresis, and PBMCs were isolated by Ficoll-Histopaque density gradient centrifugation and then cryopreserved in liquid nitrogen vapor phase. Using the deep immunoSEQ assay, TCR CDR3 regions were amplified from genomic DNA by multiplex PCR. Extracted genomic DNA from each cell subset was spread evenly across all wells of several immunoSEQ 96-well plates, with each plate serving as a replicate. For unsorted PBMC, each replicate PCR was loaded with approximately 330 ng genomic DNA, equivalent to about 33,000 T cell genomes. Genomic DNA from unsorted PBMC was sequenced over ten immunoSEQ deep assay plates. Purified libraries were measured with a Qubit 3.0 fluorometer, size-checked on a Bioanalyzer 2100, and measured again with the KAPA Library Quantification kit. Every immunoSEQ 96-well plate was sequenced on a separate single-read 150-cycle Illumina NextSeq 550 flow cell. Per the source publication's procedure: Because only junctional sequences without quality scores were contained in the immunoSEQ output, filtering matching that applied to full-length reads could not be performed. To assign V/J genes and CDR3, sequences were annotated using PyIR, a Python wrapper for IgBLAST v1.9, with IMGT germline references. Reads were removed for weak V/J assignments (E-value above 1e-6), missing CDR3, stop codons, out-of-frame junctions, or ambiguous translated residues. V3J clonotypes were defined by identical inferred V gene, J gene, and CDR3 amino acid sequence. Percentage overlap between repertoires was computed as shared unique clonotypes divided by the size of the smaller repertoire. Richness of each repertoire was evaluated using RTK rarefaction, the Chao1 estimator, and Recon v2.1 estimates of unobserved clonotypes. The clones in this table, taken by TCRdb from immuneACCESS, are in-frame only. Not every clone is retained; where verified, under half of the shortfall comes from an unresolved V gene, and the cause of the rest is unknown. Clone size and the V and J calls come from that table; the DNA yielded D and trimming. The sample table records fewer than 600,000 clones; 70% to 80% of these occur just once. The ten largest clones take up around 12% of the sample.

Sequences were obtained from PBMCs. This clonotype originated in a woman aged 40 to 50 in good health. Some clones in this sample may be carry-over from other donors' samples.

The DNA sequence follows: TGCGCCAGCAGCTGGACGGGACTAGCTAGTAGCGAGCAGTACTTC. Translated, this gives CASSWTGLASSEQYF. The sequence joins TRBV5-1 to TRBJ2-7; 9 bases in between match TRBD2. CDR1 and CDR2, per the germline V gene, are SGHRS and YFSETQ. From the cysteine through the phenylalanine, the CDR3 covers 15 amino acids. The CDR3 DNA has 45 bases and is translated from base 1. Trimming leaves V shorter by 3 bases and J shorter by 6 bases, with the junction holding 10 bases beyond the gene matches.